A selection of T cell receptor beta chains follows, all from one sample in a study of CD8 T cells in ankylosing spondylitis. TCRdb re-called the 5' RACE reads with MiXCR, one entry per CDR3 protein. The repertoire has roughly 470,000 distinct CDR3 sequences, 20% to 30% of them found once; the top ten carry over 0.8%. Sequencing was carried out using blood, either unsorted or a sorted T cell fraction (not recorded which). All receptors derive from a male donor with ankylosing spondylitis. Each CDR3 is given with its conserved first and last residue. D genes are given only for firm matches. Where a row states a size, it is once, few, many or the class of an expanded clone; other rows omit it.

v_call	clone_size	d_call	cdr3_length	j_call	cdr3_aa	cdr3_nt
TRBV6-2/TRBV6-3	NA	NA	16	TRBJ1-1	CASSYPRQALNTEAFF	TGTGCCAGCAGTTATCCAAGACAGGCCTTGAACACTGAAGCTTTCTTT
TRBV5-1	NA	TRBD2	15	TRBJ2-1	CASSLPSGSGNEQFF	TGCGCCAGCAGCTTACCTAGCGGGTCTGGCAATGAGCAGTTCTTC
TRBV5-5	NA	NA	15	TRBJ1-4	CASSWEGLGNEKLFF	TGTGCCAGCAGCTGGGAGGGTCTTGGTAATGAAAAACTGTTTTTT
TRBV5-6	NA	TRBD1	15	TRBJ2-3	CASSFDRVSTDTQYF	TGTGCCAGCAGCTTCGACAGGGTCTCCACAGATACGCAGTATTTT
TRBV7-6	few	TRBD2	17	TRBJ2-1	CASSFLAGGTHHNEQFF	TGTGCCAGCAGCTTTCTAGCGGGAGGGACACATCACAATGAGCAGTTCTTC
TRBV29-1	NA	NA	14	TRBJ2-5	CSVEERQGPETQYF	TGCAGCGTTGAAGAAAGGCAGGGGCCGGAGACCCAGTACTTC
TRBV20-1	NA	NA	15	TRBJ2-7	CSANRPGGHPYEQYF	TGCAGTGCAAACAGACCCGGCGGGCATCCCTACGAGCAGTACTTC
TRBV12-3/TRBV12-4	few	TRBD2	15	TRBJ2-1	CASRGLAGVYNEQFF	TGTGCCAGCAGGGGACTAGCGGGAGTCTACAATGAGCAGTTCTTC
TRBV10-3	NA	NA	14	TRBJ2-5	CATLGGPSKETQYF	TGTGCCACCCTCGGAGGGCCTAGCAAGGAGACCCAGTACTTC
TRBV3-1	few	NA	15	TRBJ1-1	CASSPHVGGNTEAFF	TGTGCCAGCAGCCCTCACGTGGGTGGAAACACTGAAGCTTTCTTT
TRBV29-1	NA	NA	12	TRBJ2-1	CSVEASVSLPFF	TGCAGCGTTGAAGCTAGTGTATCCCTACCCTTCTTC
TRBV6-2/TRBV6-3	many	TRBD2	18	TRBJ2-3	CASGASPGLAGPTDTQYF	TGTGCCAGTGGTGCGTCGCCGGGACTAGCGGGACCCACAGATACGCAGTATTTT
TRBV6-1	few	TRBD1	19	TRBJ1-5	CASSPHGKTGLVSNQPQHF	TGTGCCAGCAGTCCCCACGGCAAGACAGGGTTGGTGAGCAATCAGCCCCAGCATTTT
TRBV5-6	NA	NA	14	TRBJ1-5	CASSLRAVNQPQHF	TGTGCCAGCAGCTTGAGGGCAGTCAATCAGCCCCAGCATTTT
TRBV27	few	NA	14	TRBJ2-2	CASSLSRVAGELFF	TGTGCCAGCAGTTTAAGCAGGGTCGCCGGGGAGCTGTTTTTT
TRBV12-3/TRBV12-4	many	NA	13	TRBJ2-3	CASTPRGRDTQYF	TGTGCCAGCACCCCTCGGGGGAGAGATACGCAGTATTTT